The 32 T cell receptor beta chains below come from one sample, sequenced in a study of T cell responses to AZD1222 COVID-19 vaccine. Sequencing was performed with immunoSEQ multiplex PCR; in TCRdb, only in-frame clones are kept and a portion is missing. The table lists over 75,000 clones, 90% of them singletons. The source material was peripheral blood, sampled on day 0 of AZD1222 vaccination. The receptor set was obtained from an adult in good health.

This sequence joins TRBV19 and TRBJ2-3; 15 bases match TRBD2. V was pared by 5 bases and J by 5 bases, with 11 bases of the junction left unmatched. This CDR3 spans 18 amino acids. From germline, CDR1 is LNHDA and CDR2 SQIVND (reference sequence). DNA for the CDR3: TGTGCCAGTAGTTTGGGACTAGCGGGAGGAGGTATAGGAGATACGCAGTATTTT. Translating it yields CASSLGLAGGGIGDTQYF.

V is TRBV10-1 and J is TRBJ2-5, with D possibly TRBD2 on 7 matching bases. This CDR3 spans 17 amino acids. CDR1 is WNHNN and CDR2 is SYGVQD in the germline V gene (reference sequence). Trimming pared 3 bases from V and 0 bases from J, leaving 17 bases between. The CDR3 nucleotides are TGCGCCAGCAGTGAAGGGGGGGCAGGGAACCACCAAGAGACCCAGTACTTC. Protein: CASSEGGAGNHQETQYF.

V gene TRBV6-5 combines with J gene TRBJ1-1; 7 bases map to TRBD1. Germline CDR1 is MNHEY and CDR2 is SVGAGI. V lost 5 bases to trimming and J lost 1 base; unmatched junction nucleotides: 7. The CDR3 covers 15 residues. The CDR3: CASSQQTGPNTEAFF. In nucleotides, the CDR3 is TGTGCCAGCAGTCAACAGACAGGGCCGAACACTGAAGCTTTCTTT.

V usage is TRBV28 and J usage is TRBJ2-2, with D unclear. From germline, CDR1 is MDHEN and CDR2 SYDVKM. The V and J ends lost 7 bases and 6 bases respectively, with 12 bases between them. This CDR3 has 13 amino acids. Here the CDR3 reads CASKLTFAGELFF. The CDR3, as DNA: TGTGCCAGCAAACTGACGTTCGCCGGGGAGCTGTTTTTT. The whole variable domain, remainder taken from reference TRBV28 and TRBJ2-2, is DVKVTQSSRYLVKRTGEKVFLECVQDMDHENMFWYRQDPGLGLRLIYFSYDVKMKEKGDIPEGYSVSREKKERFSLILESASTNQTSMYLCASKLTFAGELFFGEGSRLTVL.

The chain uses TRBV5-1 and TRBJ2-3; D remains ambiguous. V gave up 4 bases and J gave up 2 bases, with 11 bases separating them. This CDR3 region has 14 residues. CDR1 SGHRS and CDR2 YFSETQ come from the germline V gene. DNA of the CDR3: TGCGCCAGCAGCGAGAGACACTTCACAGATACGCAGTATTTT. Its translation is CASSERHFTDTQYF. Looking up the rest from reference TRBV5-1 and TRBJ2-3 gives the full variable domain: KAGVTQTPRYLIKTRGQQVTLSCSPISGHRSVSWYQQTPGQGLQFLFEYFSETQRNKGNFPGRFSGRQFSNSRSEMNVSTLELGDSALYLCASSERHFTDTQYFGPGTRLTVL.

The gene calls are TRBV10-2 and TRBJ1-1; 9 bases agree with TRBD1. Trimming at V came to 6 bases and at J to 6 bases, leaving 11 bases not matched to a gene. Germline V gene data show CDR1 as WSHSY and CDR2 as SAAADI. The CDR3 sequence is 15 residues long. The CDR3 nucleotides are TGCGCCAGCAGCGACGGGGGACAGGGCTTCGCTGAAGCTTTCTTT. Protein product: CASSDGGQGFAEAFF.

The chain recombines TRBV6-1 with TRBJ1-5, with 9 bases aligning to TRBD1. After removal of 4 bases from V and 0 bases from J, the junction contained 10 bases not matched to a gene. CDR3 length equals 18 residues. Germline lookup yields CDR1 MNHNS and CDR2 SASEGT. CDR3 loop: CASSGQGGTSYSNQPQHF. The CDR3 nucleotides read TGTGCCAGCAGTGGACAGGGGGGGACATCTTATAGCAATCAGCCCCAGCATTTT.

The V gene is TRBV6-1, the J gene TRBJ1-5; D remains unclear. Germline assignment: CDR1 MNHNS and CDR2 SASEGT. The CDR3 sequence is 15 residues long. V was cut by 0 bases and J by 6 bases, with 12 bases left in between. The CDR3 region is CASSEALGRSQPQHF. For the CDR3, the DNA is TGTGCCAGCAGTGAAGCACTCGGGAGGAGTCAGCCCCAGCATTTT.

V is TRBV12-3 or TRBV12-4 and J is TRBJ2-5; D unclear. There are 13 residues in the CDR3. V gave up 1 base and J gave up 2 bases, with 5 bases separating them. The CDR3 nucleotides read TGTGCCAGCAGTTTAGTAGGACAAGAGACCCAGTACTTC. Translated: CASSLVGQETQYF.

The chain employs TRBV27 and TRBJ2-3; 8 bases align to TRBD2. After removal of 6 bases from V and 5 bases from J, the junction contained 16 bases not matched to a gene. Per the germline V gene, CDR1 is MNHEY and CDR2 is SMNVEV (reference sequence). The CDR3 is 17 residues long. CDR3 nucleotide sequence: TGTGCCAGCAGCTTCCAACCCAGCGGGAGAACAATAGATACGCAGTATTTT. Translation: CASSFQPSGRTIDTQYF.

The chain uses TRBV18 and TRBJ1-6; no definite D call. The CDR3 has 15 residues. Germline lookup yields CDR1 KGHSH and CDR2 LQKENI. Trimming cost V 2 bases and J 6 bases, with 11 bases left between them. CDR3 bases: TGTGCCAGCTCACCATTTCCGGGAGTTAATTCACCCCTCCACTTT. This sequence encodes CASSPFPGVNSPLHF. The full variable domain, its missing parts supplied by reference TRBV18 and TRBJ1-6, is NAGVMQNPRHLVRRRGQEARLRCSPMKGHSHVYWYRQLPEEGLKFMVYLQKENIIDESGMPKERFSAEFPKEGPSILRIQQVVRGDSAAYFCASSPFPGVNSPLHFGNGTRLTVT.

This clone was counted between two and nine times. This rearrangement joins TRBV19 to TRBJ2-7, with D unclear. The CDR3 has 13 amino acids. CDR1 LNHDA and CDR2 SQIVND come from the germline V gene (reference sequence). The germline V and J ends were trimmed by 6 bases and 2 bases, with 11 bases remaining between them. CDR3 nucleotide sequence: TGTGCCAGTAGCACCGGGCCGACCTACGAGCAGTACTTC. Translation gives CASSTGPTYEQYF. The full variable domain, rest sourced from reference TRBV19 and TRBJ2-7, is DGGITQSPKYLFRKEGQNVTLSCEQNLNHDAMYWYRQDPGQGLRLIYYSQIVNDFQKGDIAEGYSVSREKKESFPLTVTSAQKNPTAFYLCASSTGPTYEQYFGPGTRLTVT.

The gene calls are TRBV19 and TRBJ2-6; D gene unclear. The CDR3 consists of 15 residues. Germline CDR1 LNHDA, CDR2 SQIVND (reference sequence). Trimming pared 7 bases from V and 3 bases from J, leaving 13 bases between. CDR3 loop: CASTSLPDGANVLTF. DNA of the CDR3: TGTGCCAGTACCTCTCTCCCAGATGGGGCCAACGTCCTGACTTTC. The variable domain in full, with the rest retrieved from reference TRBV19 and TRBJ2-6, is DGGITQSPKYLFRKEGQNVTLSCEQNLNHDAMYWYRQDPGQGLRLIYYSQIVNDFQKGDIAEGYSVSREKKESFPLTVTSAQKNPTAFYLCASTSLPDGANVLTFGAGSRLTVL.

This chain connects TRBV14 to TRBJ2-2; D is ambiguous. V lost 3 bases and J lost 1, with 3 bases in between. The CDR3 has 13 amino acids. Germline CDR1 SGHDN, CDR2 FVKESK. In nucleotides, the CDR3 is TGTGCCAGCAGCCACAAGAACACCGGGGAGCTGTTTTTT. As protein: CASSHKNTGELFF.

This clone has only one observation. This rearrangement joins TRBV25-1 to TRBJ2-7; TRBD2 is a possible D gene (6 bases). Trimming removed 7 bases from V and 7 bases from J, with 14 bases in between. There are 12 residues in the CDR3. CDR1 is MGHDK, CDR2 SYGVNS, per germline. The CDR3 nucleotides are TGTGCCAGCACTTCCGGGGCGGGGGAGCAGTACTTC. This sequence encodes CASTSGAGEQYF.

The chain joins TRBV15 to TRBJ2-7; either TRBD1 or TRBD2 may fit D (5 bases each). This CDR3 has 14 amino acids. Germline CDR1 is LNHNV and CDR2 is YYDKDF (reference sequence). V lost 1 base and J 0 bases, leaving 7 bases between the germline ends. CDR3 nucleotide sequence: TGTGCCACCAGCAGAGGGGGGAACTCCTACGAGCAGTACTTC. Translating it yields CATSRGGNSYEQYF.

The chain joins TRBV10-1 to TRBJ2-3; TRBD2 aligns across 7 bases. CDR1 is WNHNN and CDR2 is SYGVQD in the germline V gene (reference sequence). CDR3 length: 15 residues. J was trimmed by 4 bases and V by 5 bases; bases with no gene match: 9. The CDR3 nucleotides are TGCGCCAGCAGTTACGGGACTAACACCCCAGATACGCAGTATTTT. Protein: CASSYGTNTPDTQYF.

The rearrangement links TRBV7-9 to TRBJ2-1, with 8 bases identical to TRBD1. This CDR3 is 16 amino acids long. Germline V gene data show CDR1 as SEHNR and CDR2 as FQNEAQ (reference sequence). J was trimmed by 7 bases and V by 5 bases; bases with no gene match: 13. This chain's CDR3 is CASSNEGQGKGNEQFF. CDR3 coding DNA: TGTGCCAGCAGCAATGAAGGACAGGGTAAAGGGAATGAGCAGTTCTTC.

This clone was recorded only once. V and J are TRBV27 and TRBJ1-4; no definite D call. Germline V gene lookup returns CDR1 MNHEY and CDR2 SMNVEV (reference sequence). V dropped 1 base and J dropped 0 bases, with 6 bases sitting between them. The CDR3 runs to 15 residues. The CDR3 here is CASSLYRTTNEKLFF. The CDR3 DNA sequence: TGTGCCAGCAGTTTATACAGAACAACTAATGAAAAACTGTTTTTT. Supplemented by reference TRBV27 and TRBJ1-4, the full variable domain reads EAQVTQNPRYLITVTGKKLTVTCSQNMNHEYMSWYRQDPGLGLRQIYYSMNVEVTDKGDVPEGYKVSRKEKRNFPLILESPSPNQTSLYFCASSLYRTTNEKLFFGSGTQLSVL.

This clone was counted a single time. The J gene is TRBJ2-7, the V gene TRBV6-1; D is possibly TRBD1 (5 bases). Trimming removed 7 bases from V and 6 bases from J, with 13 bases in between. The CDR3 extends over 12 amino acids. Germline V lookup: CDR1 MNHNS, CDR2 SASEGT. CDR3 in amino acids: CASISRVGEQYF. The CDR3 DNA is TGTGCCAGCATTTCCAGGGTGGGCGAGCAGTACTTC.

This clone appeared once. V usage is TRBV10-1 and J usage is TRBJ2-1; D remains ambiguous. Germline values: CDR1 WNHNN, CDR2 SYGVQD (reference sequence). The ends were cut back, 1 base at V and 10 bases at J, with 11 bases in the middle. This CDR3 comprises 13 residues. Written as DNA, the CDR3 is TGCGCCAGCAGTGAGTTAGGAGTTCGGGAGCAGTTCTTC. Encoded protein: CASSELGVREQFF.

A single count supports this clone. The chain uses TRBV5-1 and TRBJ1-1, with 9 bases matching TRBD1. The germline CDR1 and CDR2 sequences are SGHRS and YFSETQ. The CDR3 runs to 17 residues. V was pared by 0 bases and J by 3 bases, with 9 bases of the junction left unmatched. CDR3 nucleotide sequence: TGCGCCAGCAGCTTGGCCGGGGGCCGGACAGGGGACACTGAAGCTTTCTTT. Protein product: CASSLAGGRTGDTEAFF.

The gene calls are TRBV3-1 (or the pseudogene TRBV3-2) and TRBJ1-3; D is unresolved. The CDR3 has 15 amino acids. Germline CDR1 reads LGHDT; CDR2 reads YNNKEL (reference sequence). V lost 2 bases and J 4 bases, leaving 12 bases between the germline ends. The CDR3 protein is CASSQFANIGNTIYF. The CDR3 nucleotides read TGTGCCAGCAGCCAATTCGCCAACATAGGAAACACCATATATTTT.

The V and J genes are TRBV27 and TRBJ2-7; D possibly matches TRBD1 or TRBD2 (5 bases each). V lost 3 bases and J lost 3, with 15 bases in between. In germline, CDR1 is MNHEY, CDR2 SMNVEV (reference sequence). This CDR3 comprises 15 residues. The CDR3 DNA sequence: TGTGCCAGCAGTTTTGAAACGGGACCGTTCTACGAGCAGTACTTC. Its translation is CASSFETGPFYEQYF.

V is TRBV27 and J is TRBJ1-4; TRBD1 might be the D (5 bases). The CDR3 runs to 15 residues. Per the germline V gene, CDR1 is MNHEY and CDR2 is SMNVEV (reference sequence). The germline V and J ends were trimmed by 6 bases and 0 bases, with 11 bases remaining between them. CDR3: CASRPQGATNEKLFF. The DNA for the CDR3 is TGTGCCAGCAGACCGCAGGGAGCAACTAATGAAAAACTGTTTTTT.

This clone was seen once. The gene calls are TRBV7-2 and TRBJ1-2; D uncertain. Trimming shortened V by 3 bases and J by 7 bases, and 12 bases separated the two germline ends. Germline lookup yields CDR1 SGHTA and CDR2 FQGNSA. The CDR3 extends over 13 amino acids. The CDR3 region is CASSFNDYSGYTF. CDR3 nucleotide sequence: TGTGCCAGCAGCTTCAACGACTACTCTGGCTACACCTTC.

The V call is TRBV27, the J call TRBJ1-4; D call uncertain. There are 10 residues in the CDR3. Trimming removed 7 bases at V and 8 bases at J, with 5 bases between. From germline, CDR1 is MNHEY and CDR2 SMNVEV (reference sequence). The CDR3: CASKGEKLFF. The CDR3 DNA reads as TGTGCCAGCAAAGGAGAAAAACTGTTTTTT.

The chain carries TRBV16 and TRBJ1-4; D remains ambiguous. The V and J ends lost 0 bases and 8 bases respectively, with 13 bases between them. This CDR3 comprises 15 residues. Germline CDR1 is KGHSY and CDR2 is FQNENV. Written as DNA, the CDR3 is TGTGCCAGCAGCCAATCTGGGCTCGTCGGAGAAAAACTGTTTTTT. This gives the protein CASSQSGLVGEKLFF.

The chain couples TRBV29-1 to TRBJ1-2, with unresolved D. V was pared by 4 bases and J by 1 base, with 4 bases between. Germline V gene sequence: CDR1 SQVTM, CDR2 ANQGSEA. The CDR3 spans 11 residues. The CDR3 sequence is CSVGINYGYTF. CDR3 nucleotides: TGCAGCGTTGGTATTAACTATGGCTACACCTTC.

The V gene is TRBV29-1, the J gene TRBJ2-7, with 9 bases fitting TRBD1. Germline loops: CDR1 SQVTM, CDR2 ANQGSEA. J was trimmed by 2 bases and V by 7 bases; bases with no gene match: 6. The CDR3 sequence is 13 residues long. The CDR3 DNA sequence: TGCAGCGCGACCGACAGGGGGACCTACGAGCAGTACTTC. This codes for CSATDRGTYEQYF.

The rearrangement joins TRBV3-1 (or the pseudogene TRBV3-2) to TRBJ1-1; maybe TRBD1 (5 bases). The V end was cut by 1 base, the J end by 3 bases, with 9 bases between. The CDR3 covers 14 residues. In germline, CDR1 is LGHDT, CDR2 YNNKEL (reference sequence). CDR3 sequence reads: CASSQVGGDTEAFF. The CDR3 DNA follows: TGTGCCAGCAGCCAAGTTGGGGGGGACACTGAAGCTTTCTTT.

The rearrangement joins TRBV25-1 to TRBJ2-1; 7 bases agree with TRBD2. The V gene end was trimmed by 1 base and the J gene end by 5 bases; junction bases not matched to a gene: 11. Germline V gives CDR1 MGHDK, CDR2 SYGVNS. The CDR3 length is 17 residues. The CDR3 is CASSESSVASGHNEQFF. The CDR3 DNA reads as TGTGCCAGCAGTGAATCCTCTGTTGCTAGCGGCCACAATGAGCAGTTCTTC.